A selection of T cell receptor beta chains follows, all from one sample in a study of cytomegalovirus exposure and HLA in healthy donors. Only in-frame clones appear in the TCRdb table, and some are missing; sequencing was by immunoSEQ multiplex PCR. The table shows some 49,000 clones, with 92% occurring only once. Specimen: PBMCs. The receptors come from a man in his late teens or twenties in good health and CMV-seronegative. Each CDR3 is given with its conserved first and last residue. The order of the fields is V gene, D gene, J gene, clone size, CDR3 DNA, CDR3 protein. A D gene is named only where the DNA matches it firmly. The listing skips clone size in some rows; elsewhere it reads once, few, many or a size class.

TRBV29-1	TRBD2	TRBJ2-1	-	TGCAGCGTTTTCAGCGGGAGTTTGAATGAGCAGTTCTTC	CSVFSGSLNEQFF
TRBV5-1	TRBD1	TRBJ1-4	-	TGCGCCAGCAGCGGGACCTCGACAGGGAATCGTGAAAAACTGTTTTTT	CASSGTSTGNREKLFF
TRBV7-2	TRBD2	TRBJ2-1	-	TGTGCCAGCAGCCCTGGGAGTGGACTAGCGGGAGTTGAGCAGTTCTTC	CASSPGSGLAGVEQFF
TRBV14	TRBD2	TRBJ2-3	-	TGTGCCAGCAGCCAAGATATTTCCGGGAGGATAGCAGATACGCAGTATTTT	CASSQDISGRIADTQYF
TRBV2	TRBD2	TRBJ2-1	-	TGTGCCAGCAGGGTCCCTCGGGGGGGAGGGCTAGTAGTTTACAATGAGCAGTTCTTC	CASRVPRGGGLVVYNEQFF
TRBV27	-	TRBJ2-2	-	TGTGCCAGCAGTTTGCGGGTAACCGGGGAGCTGTTTTTT	CASSLRVTGELFF
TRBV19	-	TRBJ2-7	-	TGTGCCAGTAGTATGGGCCGGTACTACGAGCAGTACTTC	CASSMGRYYEQYF
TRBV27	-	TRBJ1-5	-	TGTGCCAGCTCCCCCAGGACAGTATTTAGCAATCAGCCCCAGCATTTT	CASSPRTVFSNQPQHF
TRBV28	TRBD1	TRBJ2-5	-	TGTGCCAGCAGTCTGCGGACAGGGGTAATCGAGACCCAGTACTTC	CASSLRTGVIETQYF
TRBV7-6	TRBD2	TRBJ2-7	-	TGTGCCAGCAGCTTAGGTAGCGGGAACAGGGACGAGCAGTACTTC	CASSLGSGNRDEQYF
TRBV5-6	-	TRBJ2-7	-	TGTGCCAGCAGCTTGGGGGCAGGGGTAGTACTCTACGAGCAGTACTTC	CASSLGAGVVLYEQYF
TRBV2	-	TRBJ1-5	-	TGTGCCAGCAGACGGTCGGAGAGCAATCAGCCCCAGCATTTT	CASRRSESNQPQHF
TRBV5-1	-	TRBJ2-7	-	TGCGCCAGCAGCTTGAGCGGTATTGAGTACGAGCAGTACTTC	CASSLSGIEYEQYF
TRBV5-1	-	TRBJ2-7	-	TGCGCCAGCAGGCCCAGGGCCCAAAGCTCCTACGAGCAGTACTTC	CASRPRAQSSYEQYF
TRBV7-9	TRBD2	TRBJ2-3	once	TGTGCCAGCAGCTACGGGAGGGCCACGACAGATACGCAGTATTTT	CASSYGRATTDTQYF
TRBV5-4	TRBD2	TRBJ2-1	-	TGTGCCAGCAGCCGCGGGGGTGAGCAGTTCTTC	CASSRGGEQFF
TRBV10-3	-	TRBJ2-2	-	TGTGCCATCAGTGAGTCGAGCGGGGAGCTGTTTTTT	CAISESSGELFF
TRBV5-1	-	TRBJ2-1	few	TGCGCCAGCAGCCCATTAGCGGCGCCTAATGAGCAGTTCTTC	CASSPLAAPNEQFF
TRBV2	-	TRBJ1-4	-	TGTGCCAGCAGTCCTGTAGGAGGGCGCGAAAAACTGTTTTTT	CASSPVGGREKLFF
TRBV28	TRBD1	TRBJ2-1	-	TGTGCCAGCAGTCCCGGGACAGCAAACAATGAGCAGTTCTTC	CASSPGTANNEQFF
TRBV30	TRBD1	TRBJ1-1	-	TGTGCCTGGAGTCTAACCCATTACTACCGGGACAGACCCAACACTGAAGCTTTCTTT	CAWSLTHYYRDRPNTEAFF
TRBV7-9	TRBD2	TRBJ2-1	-	TGTGCCAGCAGCTTTTCAGCGGGAGGAGGGCATGAGCAGTTCTTC	CASSFSAGGGHEQFF
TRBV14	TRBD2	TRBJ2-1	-	TGTGCCAGCAGCCAAGAAGTCACTAGGGGACTAGTCTTC	CASSQEVTRGLVF
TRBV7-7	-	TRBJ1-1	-	TGTGCCAGCAGCTTACGGGGGGGCACTGAAGCTTTCTTT	CASSLRGGTEAFF
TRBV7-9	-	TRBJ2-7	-	TGTGCCAGCAGCTTAGGAGGACTATCCTCCTACGAGCAGTACTTC	CASSLGGLSSYEQYF
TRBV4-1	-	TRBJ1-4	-	TGCGCCAGCAGCCAAGCGAGGATATCTAGAGATGAAAAACTGTTTTTT	CASSQARISRDEKLFF
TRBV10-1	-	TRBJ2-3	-	TGCGCCAGCAGTCCGGGAAGCACAGATACGCAGTATTTT	CASSPGSTDTQYF
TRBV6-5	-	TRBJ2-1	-	TGTGCCAGCAGTACTAGGGGGTACAGGTTCTTC	CASSTRGYRFF
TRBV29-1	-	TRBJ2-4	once	TGCAGCGCCCAGTCCAAAAACATTCAGTACTTC	CSAQSKNIQYF
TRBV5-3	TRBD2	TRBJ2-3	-	TGTGCCAGAAGCTTGAAAGGACTAGCGGGACTCACAGATACGCAGTATTTT	CARSLKGLAGLTDTQYF
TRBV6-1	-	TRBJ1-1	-	TGTGCCAGCAGTGAAGCGGGACTTTTCATTGAAGCTTTCTTT	CASSEAGLFIEAFF
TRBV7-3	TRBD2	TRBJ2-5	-	TGTGCCAGCAGCCTTCTAGCGGGAGATAAGACCCAGTACTTC	CASSLLAGDKTQYF
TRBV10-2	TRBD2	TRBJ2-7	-	TGCGCCAGCAGACTAGCGGGAGGGGACTACGAGCAGTACTTC	CASRLAGGDYEQYF
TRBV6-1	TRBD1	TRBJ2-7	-	TGTGCCAGCACCCGAGGGACAGGGGGCTCTAACGAGCAGTACTTC	CASTRGTGGSNEQYF
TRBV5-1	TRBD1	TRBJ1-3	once	TGCGCCAGCAGCGGGGGGGGACAGGAAGACACCATATATTTT	CASSGGGQEDTIYF
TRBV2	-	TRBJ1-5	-	TGTGCCAGCAGTGAGGGGTGGACTTGGAAGAGCAATCAGCCCCAGCATTTT	CASSEGWTWKSNQPQHF
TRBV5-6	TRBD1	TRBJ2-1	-	TGTGCCAGCAGCTCTACAGGGGGATCTCGTGAGCAGTTCTTC	CASSSTGGSREQFF
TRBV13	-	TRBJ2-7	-	TGTGCCAGCAGCCTAATTGGACTCGGGAACGAGCAGTACTTC	CASSLIGLGNEQYF
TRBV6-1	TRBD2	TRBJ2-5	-	TGTGCCAGCAGTGGGTCCGGTGCTAGCGGGAGCCAAGGGACCCAGTACTTC	CASSGSGASGSQGTQYF
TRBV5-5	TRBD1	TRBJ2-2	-	TGTGCCAGCAGCTTCCCGGGACAGGGGGCAGCCGGGGAGCTGTTTTTT	CASSFPGQGAAGELFF
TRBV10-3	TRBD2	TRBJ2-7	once	TGTGCCATCAGCGCGACCTCGGGGGAGGGCTACGAGCAGTACTTC	CAISATSGEGYEQYF
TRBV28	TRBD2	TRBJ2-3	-	TGTGCCAGCAGCACTAGCGGGAGCTCCACAGATACGCAGTATTTT	CASSTSGSSTDTQYF
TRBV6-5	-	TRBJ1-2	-	TGTGCCAGCAGCGTAAGCGGGGGCAACTATGGCTACACCTTC	CASSVSGGNYGYTF
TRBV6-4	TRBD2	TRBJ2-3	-	TGTGCCAGCAGTAATCTAGCGGGAGGGGTTGATACGCAGTATTTT	CASSNLAGGVDTQYF
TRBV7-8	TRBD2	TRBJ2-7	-	TGTGCCAGCAGCTTAATGTCGGGGAGGGCCCCCTACGAGCAGTACTTC	CASSLMSGRAPYEQYF
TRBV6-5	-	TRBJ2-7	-	TGTGCCAGCAGTTACTCGAGCGGTCCACACGAGCAGTACTTC	CASSYSSGPHEQYF
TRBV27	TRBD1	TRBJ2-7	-	TGTGCCAGTGGGGGACAGGGTGCCTCCTACGAGCAGTACTTC	CASGGQGASYEQYF
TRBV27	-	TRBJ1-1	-	TGTGCCAGCGATACAGGGAACAATTACCGGTCTGAAGCTTTCTTT	CASDTGNNYRSEAFF